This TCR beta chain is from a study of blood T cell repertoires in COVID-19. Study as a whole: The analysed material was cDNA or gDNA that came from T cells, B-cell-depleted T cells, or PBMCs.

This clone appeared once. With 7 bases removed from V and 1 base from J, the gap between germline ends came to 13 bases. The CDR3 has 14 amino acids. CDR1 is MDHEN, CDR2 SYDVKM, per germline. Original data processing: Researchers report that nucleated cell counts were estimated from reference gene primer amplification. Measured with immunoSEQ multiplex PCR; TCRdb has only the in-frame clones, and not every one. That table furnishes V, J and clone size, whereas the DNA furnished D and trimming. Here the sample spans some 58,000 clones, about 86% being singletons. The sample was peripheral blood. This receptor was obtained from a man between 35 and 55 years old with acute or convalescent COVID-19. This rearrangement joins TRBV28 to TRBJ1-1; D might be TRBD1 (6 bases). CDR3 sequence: CASIKQGPNTEAFF. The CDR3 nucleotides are TGTGCCAGCATTAAACAGGGCCCGAACACTGAAGCTTTCTTT.